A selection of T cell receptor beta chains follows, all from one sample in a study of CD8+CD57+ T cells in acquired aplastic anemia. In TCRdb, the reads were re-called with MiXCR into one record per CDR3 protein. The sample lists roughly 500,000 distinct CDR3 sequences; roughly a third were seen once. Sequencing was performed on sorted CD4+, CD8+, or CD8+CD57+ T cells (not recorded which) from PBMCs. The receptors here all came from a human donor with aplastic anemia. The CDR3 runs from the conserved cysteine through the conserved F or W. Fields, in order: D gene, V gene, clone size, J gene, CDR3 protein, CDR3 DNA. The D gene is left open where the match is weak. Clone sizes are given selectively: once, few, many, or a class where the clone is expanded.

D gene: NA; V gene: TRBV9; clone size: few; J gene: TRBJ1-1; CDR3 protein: CASSPQWGGNTEAFF; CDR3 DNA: TGTGCCAGCAGCCCCCAATGGGGGGGGAACACTGAAGCTTTCTTT
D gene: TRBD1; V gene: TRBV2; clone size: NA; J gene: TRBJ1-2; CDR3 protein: CACRRTGETNYGYTF; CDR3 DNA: TGTGCCTGCAGGAGGACAGGGGAGACTAACTATGGCTACACCTTC
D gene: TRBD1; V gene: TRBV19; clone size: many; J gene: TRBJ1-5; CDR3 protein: CASRLTGASNQPQHF; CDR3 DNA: TGTGCCAGTAGGCTGACAGGGGCTTCCAATCAGCCCCAGCATTTT
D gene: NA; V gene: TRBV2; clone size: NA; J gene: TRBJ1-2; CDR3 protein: CASKGEGYTF; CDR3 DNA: TGTGCCAGCAAGGGTGAGGGCTACACCTTC
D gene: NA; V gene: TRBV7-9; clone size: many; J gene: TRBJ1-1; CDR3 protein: CASSTWGTEAFF; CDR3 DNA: TGTGCCAGCAGTACTTGGGGTACTGAAGCTTTCTTT
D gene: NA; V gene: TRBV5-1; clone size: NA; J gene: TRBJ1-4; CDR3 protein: CASRTDTNEKLFF; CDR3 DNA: TGCGCCAGCAGGACGGACACCAATGAAAAACTGTTTTTT
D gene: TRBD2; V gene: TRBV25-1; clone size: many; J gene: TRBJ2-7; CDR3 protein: CASSEGLADSYEQYF; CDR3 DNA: TGTGCCAGCAGTGAAGGACTAGCGGATTCCTACGAGCAGTACTTC
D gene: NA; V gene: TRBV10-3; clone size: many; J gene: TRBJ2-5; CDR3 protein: CAISGRDRETQYF; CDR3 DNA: TGTGCCATCAGCGGGAGGGACAGAGAGACCCAGTACTTC
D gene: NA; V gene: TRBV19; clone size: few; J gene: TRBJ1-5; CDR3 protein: CAWSVLRDSNQPQHF; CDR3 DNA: TGTGCCTGGAGTGTACTCCGGGATAGCAATCAGCCCCAGCATTTT
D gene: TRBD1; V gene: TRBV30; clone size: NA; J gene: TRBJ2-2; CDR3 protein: CAWIRQGNTGELFF; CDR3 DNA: TGTGCCTGGATCAGACAGGGGAACACCGGGGAGCTGTTTTTT
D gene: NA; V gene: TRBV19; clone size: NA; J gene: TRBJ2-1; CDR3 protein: CASSELRLVGPMEQFF; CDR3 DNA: TGTGCCAGTAGTGAACTCCGACTAGTCGGTCCCATGGAGCAGTTCTTC
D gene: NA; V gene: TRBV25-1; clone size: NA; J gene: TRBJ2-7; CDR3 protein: CASSEFLAHYEQYF; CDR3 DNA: TGTGCCAGCAGTGAATTCTTGGCGCACTACGAGCAGTACTTC
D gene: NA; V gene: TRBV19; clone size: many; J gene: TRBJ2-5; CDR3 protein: CASKRTGDKTQYF; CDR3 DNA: TGTGCCAGTAAAAGGACCGGCGATAAGACCCAGTACTTC
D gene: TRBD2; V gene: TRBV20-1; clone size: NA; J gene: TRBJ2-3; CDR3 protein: CSARAGGGTDTQYF; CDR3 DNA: TGCAGTGCTAGGGCGGGGGGAGGAACAGATACGCAGTATTTT
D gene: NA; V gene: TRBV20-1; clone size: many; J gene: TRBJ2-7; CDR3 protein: CSASDFSYEQYF; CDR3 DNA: TGCAGTGCTTCGGACTTTAGCTACGAGCAGTACTTC
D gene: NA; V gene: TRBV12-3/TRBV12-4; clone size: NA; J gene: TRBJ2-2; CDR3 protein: CASSPSPAGELFF; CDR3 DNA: TGTGCCAGCAGCCCCTCCCCAGCCGGGGAGCTGTTTTTT
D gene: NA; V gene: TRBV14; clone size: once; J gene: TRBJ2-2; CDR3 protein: CASSQATGHTGGLFF; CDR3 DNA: TGTGCCAGCAGCCAAGCAACGGGTCACACCGGGGGGCTGTTTTTT
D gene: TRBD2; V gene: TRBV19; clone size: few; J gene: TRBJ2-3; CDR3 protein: CASSRLAGGLSTDTQYF; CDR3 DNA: TGTGCCAGTAGTCGACTAGCGGGAGGTCTTAGCACAGATACGCAGTATTTT
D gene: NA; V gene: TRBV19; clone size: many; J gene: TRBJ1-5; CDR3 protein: CASSERSGNQPQHF; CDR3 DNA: TGTGCCAGTAGCGAGCGGTCCGGCAATCAGCCCCAGCATTTT
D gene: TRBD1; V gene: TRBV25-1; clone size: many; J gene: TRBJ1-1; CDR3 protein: CASSGDRGNTEAFF; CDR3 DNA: TGTGCCAGCAGTGGTGACAGGGGGAACACTGAAGCTTTCTTT
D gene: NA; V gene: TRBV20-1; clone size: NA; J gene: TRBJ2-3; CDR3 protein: CSAGDPDTDTQYF; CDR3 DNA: TGCAGTGCTGGGGACCCCGACACAGATACGCAGTATTTT
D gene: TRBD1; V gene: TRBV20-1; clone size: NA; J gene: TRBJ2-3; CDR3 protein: CSANSGTGQPDAQYF; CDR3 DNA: TGCAGTGCGAACTCCGGGACAGGACAACCCGACGCGCAGTATTTT